This T cell receptor (beta chain) derives from a study of control samples from healthy donors and cancer patients. V was pared by 2 bases and J by 3 bases, with 4 bases of the junction left unmatched. Germline V CDR1 and CDR2: SGHDT, YYEEEE. CDR3 length: 14 residues. There are a few counts of this clone. TCRdb's copy holds only in-frame clones and misses some; the assay was immunoSEQ multiplex PCR. This table holds some 130,000 clones, about 92% found once. This receptor was obtained from a woman aged 45-59 years in good health. The material sequenced was blood. This sequence joins TRBV5-6 and TRBJ2-7, with TRBD1 identical over 8 bases. The CDR3 DNA sequence: TGTGCCAGCAGCTTTTCGGGACAGGACTACGAGCAGTACTTC. Its translation: CASSFSGQDYEQYF.